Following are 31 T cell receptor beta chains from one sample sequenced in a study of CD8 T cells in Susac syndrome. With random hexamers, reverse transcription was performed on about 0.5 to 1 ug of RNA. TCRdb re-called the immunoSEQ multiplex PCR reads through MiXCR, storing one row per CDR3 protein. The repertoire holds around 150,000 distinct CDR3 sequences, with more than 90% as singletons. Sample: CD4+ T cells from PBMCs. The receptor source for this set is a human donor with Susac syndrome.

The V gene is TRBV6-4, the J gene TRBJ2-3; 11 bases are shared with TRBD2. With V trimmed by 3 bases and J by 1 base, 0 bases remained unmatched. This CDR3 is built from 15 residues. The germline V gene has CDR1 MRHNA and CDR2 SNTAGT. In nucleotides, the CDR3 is TGTGCCAGCAGTGAGACTAGCGGGGGCACAGATACGCAGTATTTT. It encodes CASSETSGGTDTQYF.

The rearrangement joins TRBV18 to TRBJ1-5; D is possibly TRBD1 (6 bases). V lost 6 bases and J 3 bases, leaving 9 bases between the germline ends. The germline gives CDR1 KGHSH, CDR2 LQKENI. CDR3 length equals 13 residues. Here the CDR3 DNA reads TGTGCCAGCTCGCGACAGGACAATCAGCCCCAGCATTTT. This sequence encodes CASSRQDNQPQHF.

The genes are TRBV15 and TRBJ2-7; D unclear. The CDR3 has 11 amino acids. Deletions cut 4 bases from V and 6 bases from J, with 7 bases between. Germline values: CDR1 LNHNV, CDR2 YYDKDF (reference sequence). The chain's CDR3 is CATSKQSEQYF. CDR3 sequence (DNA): TGTGCCACCAGCAAGCAGTCCGAGCAGTACTTC.

The CDR3 DNA is TGTGCCACCAGTGATGACGACTATGGCTACACCTTC. Its translation is CATSDDDYGYTF. The chain combines TRBV24-1 with TRBJ1-2, with D hard to call. CDR3 length equals 12 residues. Trimming shortened V by 3 bases and J by 3 bases, and 4 bases separated the two germline ends. Germline loops: CDR1 KGHDR, CDR2 SFDVKD.

The chain's CDR3 is CASSQDPAFYGYTF. In DNA, the CDR3 is TGTGCCAGCAGCCAAGACCCAGCGTTCTATGGCTACACCTTC. The rearrangement joins TRBV14 to TRBJ1-2; no definite D call. V was trimmed by 0 bases and J by 4 bases, leaving 9 bases between them. Germline V gene data show CDR1 as SGHDN and CDR2 as FVKESK. The CDR3 totals 14 residues.

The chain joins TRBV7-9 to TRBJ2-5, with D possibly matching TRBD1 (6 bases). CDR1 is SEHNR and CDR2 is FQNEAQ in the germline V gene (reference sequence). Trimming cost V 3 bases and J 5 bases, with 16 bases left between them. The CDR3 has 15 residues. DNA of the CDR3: TGTGCCAGCAGCTTGGACAGTGGCATCATGGAGACCCAGTACTTC. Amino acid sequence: CASSLDSGIMETQYF.

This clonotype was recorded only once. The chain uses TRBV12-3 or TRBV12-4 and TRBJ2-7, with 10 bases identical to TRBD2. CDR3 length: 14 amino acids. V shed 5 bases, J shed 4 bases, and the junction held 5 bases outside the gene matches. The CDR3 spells CASSRGLASYEQYF. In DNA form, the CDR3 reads TGTGCCAGCAGTCGGGGACTAGCGTCATACGAGCAGTACTTC.

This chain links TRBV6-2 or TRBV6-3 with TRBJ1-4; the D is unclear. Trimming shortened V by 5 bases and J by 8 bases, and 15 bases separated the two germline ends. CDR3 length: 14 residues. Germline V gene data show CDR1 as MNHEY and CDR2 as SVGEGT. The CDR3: CASSPGRGWEKLFF. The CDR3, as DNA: TGTGCCAGCAGTCCCGGACGCGGTTGGGAAAAACTGTTTTTT.

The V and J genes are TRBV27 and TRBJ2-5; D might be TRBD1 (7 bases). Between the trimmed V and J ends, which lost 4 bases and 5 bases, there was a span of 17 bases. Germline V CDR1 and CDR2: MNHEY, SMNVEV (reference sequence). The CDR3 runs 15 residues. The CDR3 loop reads CASSSPRRGEETQYF. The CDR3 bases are TGTGCCAGCAGTTCTCCGCGCAGGGGGGAGGAGACCCAGTACTTC.

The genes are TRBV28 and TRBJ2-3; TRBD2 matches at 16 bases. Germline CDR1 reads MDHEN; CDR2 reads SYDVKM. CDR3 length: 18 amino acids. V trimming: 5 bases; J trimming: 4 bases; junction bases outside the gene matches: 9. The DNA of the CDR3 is TGTGCCAGCAGTCCGCCGCCGGGACTAGCGGGAGGGTCAGATACGCAGTATTTT. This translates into CASSPPPGLAGGSDTQYF.

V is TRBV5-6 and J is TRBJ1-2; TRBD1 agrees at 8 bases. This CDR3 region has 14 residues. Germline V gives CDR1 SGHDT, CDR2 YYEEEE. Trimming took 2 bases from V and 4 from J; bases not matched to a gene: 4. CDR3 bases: TGTGCCAGCAGCTTCAGACAGGGGATCTATGGCTACACCTTC. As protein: CASSFRQGIYGYTF.

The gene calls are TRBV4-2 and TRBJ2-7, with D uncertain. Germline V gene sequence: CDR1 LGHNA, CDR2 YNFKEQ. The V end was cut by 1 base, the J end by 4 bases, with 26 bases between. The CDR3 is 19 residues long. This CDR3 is CASSQAPFVWRKIGYEQYF. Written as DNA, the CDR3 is TGTGCCAGCAGCCAAGCCCCTTTCGTGTGGCGGAAAATCGGGTACGAGCAGTACTTC.

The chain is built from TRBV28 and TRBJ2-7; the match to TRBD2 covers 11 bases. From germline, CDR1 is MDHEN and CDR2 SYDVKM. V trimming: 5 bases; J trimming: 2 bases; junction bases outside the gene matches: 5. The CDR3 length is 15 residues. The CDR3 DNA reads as TGTGCCAGCAGTGCCGGGACTAGCGGAACCTACGAGCAGTACTTC. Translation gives CASSAGTSGTYEQYF. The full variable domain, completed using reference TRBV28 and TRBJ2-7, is DVKVTQSSRYLVKRTGEKVFLECVQDMDHENMFWYRQDPGLGLRLIYFSYDVKMKEKGDIPEGYSVSREKKERFSLILESASTNQTSMYLCASSAGTSGTYEQYFGPGTRLTVT.

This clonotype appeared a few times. CDR3 nucleotides: TGTGCCAGCAGCGCCGACAGGGGAGGCATTCAGTACTTC. Translated: CASSADRGGIQYF. The V and J genes are TRBV7-2 and TRBJ2-4; 8 bases match TRBD1. Unmatched junction bases numbered 6, after V lost 5 bases and J lost 9 bases. CDR1 and CDR2 from the germline V gene are SGHTA and FQGNSA. The CDR3 has 13 amino acids.

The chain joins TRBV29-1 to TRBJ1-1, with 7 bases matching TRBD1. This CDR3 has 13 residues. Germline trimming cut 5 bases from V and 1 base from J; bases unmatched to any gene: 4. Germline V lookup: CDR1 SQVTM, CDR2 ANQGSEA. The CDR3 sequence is CSVQGQANTEAFF. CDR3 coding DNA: TGCAGCGTTCAAGGACAGGCGAACACTGAAGCTTTCTTT.

The CDR3 loop is CASGPLSGGAALYGYTF. CDR3 DNA sequence: TGTGCCAGCGGCCCCCTGTCAGGGGGAGCTGCCCTCTATGGCTACACCTTC. The chain is built from TRBV9 and TRBJ1-2, with 7 bases aligning to TRBD1. The V and J ends lost 7 bases and 4 bases, in that order; junction bases with no gene match: 19. Germline V gene lookup returns CDR1 SGDLS and CDR2 YYNGEE. This CDR3 region has 17 residues. Full variable domain (outside the CDR3, taken from reference TRBV9 and TRBJ1-2): DSGVTQTPKHLITATGQRVTLRCSPRSGDLSVYWYQQSLDQGLQFLIQYYNGEERAKGNILERFSAQQFPDLHSELNLSSLELGDSALYFCASGPLSGGAALYGYTFGSGTRLTVV.

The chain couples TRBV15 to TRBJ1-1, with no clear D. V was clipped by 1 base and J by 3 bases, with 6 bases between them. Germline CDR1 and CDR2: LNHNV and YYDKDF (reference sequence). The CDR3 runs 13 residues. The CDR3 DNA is TGTGCCACCAGCAGAGGTGCGGACACTGAAGCTTTCTTT. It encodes CATSRGADTEAFF. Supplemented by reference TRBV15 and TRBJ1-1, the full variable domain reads DAMVIQNPRYQVTQFGKPVTLSCSQTLNHNVMYWYQQKSSQAPKLLFHYYDKDFNNEADTPDNFQSRRPNTSFCFLDIRSPGLGDTAMYLCATSRGADTEAFFGQGTRLTVV.

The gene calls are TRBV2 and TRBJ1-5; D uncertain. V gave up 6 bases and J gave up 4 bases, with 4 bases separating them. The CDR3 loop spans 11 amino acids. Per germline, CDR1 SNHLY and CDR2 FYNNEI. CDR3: CASRENQPQHF. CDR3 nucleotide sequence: TGTGCCAGCAGGGAGAATCAGCCCCAGCATTTT.

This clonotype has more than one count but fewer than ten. The CDR3 reads CASSQDHSGTIQYF. CDR3 in DNA: TGTGCCAGCAGCCAAGATCATTCCGGGACGATTCAGTACTTC. This chain connects TRBV14 to TRBJ2-4; D tentatively fits TRBD1 or TRBD2 (5 bases each). Germline CDR1 SGHDN, CDR2 FVKESK. This CDR3 has 14 amino acids. V was clipped by 0 bases and J by 10 bases, with 13 bases between them.

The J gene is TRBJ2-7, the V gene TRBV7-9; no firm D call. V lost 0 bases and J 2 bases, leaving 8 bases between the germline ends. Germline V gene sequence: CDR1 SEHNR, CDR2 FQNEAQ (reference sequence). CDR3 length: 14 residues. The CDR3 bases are TGTGCCAGCAGCTTAGCTTATGGGGCCTACGAGCAGTACTTC. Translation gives CASSLAYGAYEQYF.

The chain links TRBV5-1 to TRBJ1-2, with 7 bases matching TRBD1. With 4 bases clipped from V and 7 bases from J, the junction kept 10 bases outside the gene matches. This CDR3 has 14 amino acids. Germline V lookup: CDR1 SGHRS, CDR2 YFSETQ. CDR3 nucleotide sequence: TGCGCCAGCAGCGCCGGGACAGCAATCGGTGGCTACACCTTC. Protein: CASSAGTAIGGYTF.

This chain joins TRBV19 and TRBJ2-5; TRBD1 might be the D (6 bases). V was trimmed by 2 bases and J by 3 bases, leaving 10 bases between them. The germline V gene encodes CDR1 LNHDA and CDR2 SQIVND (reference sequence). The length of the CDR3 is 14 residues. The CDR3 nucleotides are TGTGCCAGTAGTATAATGACAGGAGAAGAGACCCAGTACTTC. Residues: CASSIMTGEETQYF.

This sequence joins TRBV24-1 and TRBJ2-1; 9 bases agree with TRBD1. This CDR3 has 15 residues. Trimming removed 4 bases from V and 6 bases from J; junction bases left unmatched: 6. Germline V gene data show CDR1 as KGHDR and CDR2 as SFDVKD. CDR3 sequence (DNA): TGTGCCACCAGTGACTCGGGACAGGGTCTCAATGAGCAGTTCTTC. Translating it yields CATSDSGQGLNEQFF.

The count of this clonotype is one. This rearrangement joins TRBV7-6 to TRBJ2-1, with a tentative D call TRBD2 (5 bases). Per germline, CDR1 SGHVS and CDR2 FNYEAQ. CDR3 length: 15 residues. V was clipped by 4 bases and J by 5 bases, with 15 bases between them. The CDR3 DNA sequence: TGTGCCAGCAGCTCACAGACTAACCCAAACAATGAGCAGTTCTTC. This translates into CASSSQTNPNNEQFF.

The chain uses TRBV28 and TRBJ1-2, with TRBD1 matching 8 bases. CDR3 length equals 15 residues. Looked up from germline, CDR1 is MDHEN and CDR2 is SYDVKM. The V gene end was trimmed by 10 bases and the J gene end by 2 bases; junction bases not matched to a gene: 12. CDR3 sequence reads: CAINSRPGGNYGYTF. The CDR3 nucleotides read TGTGCCATCAACTCGCGACCAGGGGGCAACTATGGCTACACCTTC.

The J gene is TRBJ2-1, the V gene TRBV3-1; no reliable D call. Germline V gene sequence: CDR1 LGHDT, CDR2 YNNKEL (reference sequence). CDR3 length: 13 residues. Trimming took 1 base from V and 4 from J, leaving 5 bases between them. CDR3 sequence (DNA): TGTGCCAGCAGCCAAGGAGATTACAATGAGCAGTTCTTC. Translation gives CASSQGDYNEQFF.

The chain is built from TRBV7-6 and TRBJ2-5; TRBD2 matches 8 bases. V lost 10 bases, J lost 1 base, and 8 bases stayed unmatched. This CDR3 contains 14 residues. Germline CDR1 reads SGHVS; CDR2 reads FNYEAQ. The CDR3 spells CATSVAGGQETQYF. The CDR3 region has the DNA TGTGCCACTTCCGTGGCGGGGGGCCAAGAGACCCAGTACTTC.

Here the CDR3 DNA reads TGCGCCAGCAGCCCCTCAGCAGGGATGACTGAAGCTTTCTTT. Its translation is CASSPSAGMTEAFF. The chain carries TRBV4-1 and TRBJ1-1; TRBD1 is a possible D gene (5 bases). The CDR3 has 14 amino acids. With 4 bases removed from V and 5 bases from J, the gap between germline ends came to 14 bases. Germline CDR1 reads MGHRA; CDR2 reads YSYEKL.

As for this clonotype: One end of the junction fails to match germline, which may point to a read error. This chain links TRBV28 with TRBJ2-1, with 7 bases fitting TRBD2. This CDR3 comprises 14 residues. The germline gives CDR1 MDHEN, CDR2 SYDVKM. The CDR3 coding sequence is TGTGCCAGCAGTTTATCTGACACCGGGACTACATCAGTCTTC. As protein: CASSLSDTGTTSVF. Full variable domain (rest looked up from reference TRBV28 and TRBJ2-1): DVKVTQSSRYLVKRTGEKVFLECVQDMDHENMFWYRQDPGLGLRLIYFSYDVKMKEKGDIPEGYSVSREKKERFSLILESASTNQTSMYLCASSLSDTGTTSVFGPGTRLTVL.

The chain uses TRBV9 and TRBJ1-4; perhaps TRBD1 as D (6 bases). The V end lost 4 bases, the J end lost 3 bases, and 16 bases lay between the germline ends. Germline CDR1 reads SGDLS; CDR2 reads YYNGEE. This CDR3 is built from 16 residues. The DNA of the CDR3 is TGTGCCAGCAGCTTCGGACACAGGGAGGCTAATGAAAAACTGTTTTTT. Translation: CASSFGHREANEKLFF.

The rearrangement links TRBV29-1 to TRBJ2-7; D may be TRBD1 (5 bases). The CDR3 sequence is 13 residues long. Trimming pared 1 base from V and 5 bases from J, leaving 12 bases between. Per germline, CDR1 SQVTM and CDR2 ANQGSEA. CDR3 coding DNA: TGCAGCGTTGAAGGGCGTTTAGGGGACGAGCAGTACTTC. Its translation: CSVEGRLGDEQYF.